The entry that follows covers one T cell receptor beta chain sequence. These data are taken from a study of T-cell reconstitution after alpha-beta-depleted transplantation in children. This CDR3 has 13 residues. Looked up from germline, CDR1 is LGHDT and CDR2 is YNNKEL (reference sequence). V dropped 5 bases and J dropped 7 bases, with 14 bases sitting between them. Unique molecular identifiers featured in how the TCRbeta library was prepared. TCRdb itself ran the PCR reads through MiXCR, one entry per CDR3 protein. Found here are hundreds of thousands of distinct CDR3 sequences, under 15% of them singletons; the top ten hold over 5.5%.

The TCR originated in a human donor who donated a stem cell graft to a child with combined immunodeficiency. V gene TRBV3-1 combines with J gene TRBJ2-5, with D possibly being TRBD1 or TRBD2 (5 bases each). The source was PBMCs from the stem cell graft donor, collected from the stem cell graft. DNA of the CDR3: TGTGCCAGCAGCGTGGGACCCCTAGGGACCCAGTACTTC. The encoded protein is CASSVGPLGTQYF.